This passage covers 18 T cell receptor beta chains from one sample sequenced in a study of blood T cell repertoires in COVID-19. Sequencing was performed with immunoSEQ multiplex PCR; in TCRdb, only in-frame clones are kept and a portion is missing. The data hold approximately 430,000 clones, with just over 85% observed a single time. The sample was peripheral blood. The receptors originated from a woman between 25 and 40 years old with active or convalescent COVID-19.

The V gene is TRBV7-8, the J gene TRBJ1-1; 7 bases map to TRBD1. V was pared by 1 base and J by 2 bases, with 10 bases of the junction left unmatched. From germline, CDR1 is SGHVS and CDR2 FQNEAQ. CDR3 size: 17 residues. CDR3 sequence (DNA): TGTGCCAGCAGCTTAGGGTTAGCAGGGGGGCCCAACACTGAAGCTTTCTTT. Its protein is CASSLGLAGGPNTEAFF. The full variable domain, rest sourced from reference TRBV7-8 and TRBJ1-1, is GAGVSQSPRYKVAKRGQDVALRCDPISGHVSLFWYQQALGQGPEFLTYFQNEAQLDKSGLPSDRFFAERPEGSVSTLKIQRTQQEDSAVYLCASSLGLAGGPNTEAFFGQGTRLTVV.

In DNA, the CDR3 is TGTGCCTGGAGTTATCTCCGGACTAGCCCAGGGGCGGATACGCAGTATTTT. Translation: CAWSYLRTSPGADTQYF. V and J are TRBV30 and TRBJ2-3; TRBD2 agrees at 8 bases. Germline CDR1 is GTSNPN and CDR2 is SVGIG (reference sequence). The CDR3 covers 17 residues. After removal of 2 bases from V and 6 bases from J, the junction contained 16 bases not matched to a gene.

This sequence joins TRBV7-2 and TRBJ1-2; 8 bases are a match to TRBD1. With 5 bases clipped from V and 4 bases from J, the junction kept 6 bases outside the gene matches. This CDR3 has 14 residues. The germline V gene encodes CDR1 SGHTA and CDR2 FQGNSA. The CDR3 sequence is CASSEGQAVYGYTF. The CDR3 region has the DNA TGTGCCAGCAGCGAGGGACAGGCAGTCTATGGCTACACCTTC.

This chain uses TRBV2 with TRBJ2-1; D is unresolved. The CDR3 has 11 amino acids. CDR1 and CDR2 (germline): SNHLY, FYNNEI. V was cut by 3 bases and J by 8 bases, with 5 bases left in between. CDR3 sequence reads: CASSDPYEQFF. The CDR3 region has the DNA TGTGCCAGCAGTGACCCCTATGAGCAGTTCTTC. Looking up the rest from reference TRBV2 and TRBJ2-1 gives the full variable domain: EPEVTQTPSHQVTQMGQEVILRCVPISNHLYFYWYRQILGQKVEFLVSFYNNEISEKSEIFDDQFSVERPDGSNFTLKIRSTKLEDSAMYFCASSDPYEQFFGPGTRLTVL.

The rearrangement uses TRBV7-8 and TRBJ1-5; 7 nucleotides line up with TRBD1. The CDR3 consists of 16 residues. Losses at the gene ends were 3 bases for V and 4 bases for J; bases not matched to a gene: 9. The germline V gene has CDR1 SGHVS and CDR2 FQNEAQ. CDR3 residues: CASSFTRGVLNQPQHF. DNA for the CDR3: TGTGCCAGCAGCTTTACCAGGGGGGTCCTAAATCAGCCCCAGCATTTT.

V gene TRBV2 combines with J gene TRBJ2-2; 9 nucleotides line up with TRBD1. Germline-derived CDR1 and CDR2 are SNHLY and FYNNEI. The CDR3 is 14 residues long. Trimming cost V 4 bases and J 5 bases; bases outside gene matches: 2. The CDR3 protein is CASSGGTGTGELFF. In DNA, the CDR3 is TGTGCCAGCAGTGGAGGGACAGGGACCGGGGAGCTGTTTTTT.

The V gene is TRBV3-1 (or the pseudogene TRBV3-2), the J gene TRBJ2-5; 7 bases map to TRBD1. The germline CDR1 and CDR2 sequences are LGHDT and YNNKEL (reference sequence). Losses at the gene ends were 2 bases for V and 3 bases for J; bases not matched to a gene: 3. The CDR3 covers 14 residues. In DNA, the CDR3 is TGTGCCAGCAGCCAATTCGGGACAGAAGAGACCCAGTACTTC. Encoded protein: CASSQFGTEETQYF.

The gene calls are TRBV12-3 or TRBV12-4 and TRBJ2-1; 12 bases are a match to TRBD1. This CDR3 has 13 amino acids. V was pared by 4 bases and J by 10 bases, with 2 bases of the junction left unmatched. The CDR3 region is CASSWDRGQEQFF. CDR3 in DNA: TGTGCCAGCAGTTGGGACAGGGGGCAGGAGCAGTTCTTC.

The chain joins TRBV3-1 (or the pseudogene TRBV3-2) to TRBJ2-1; 12 positions match TRBD2. CDR1 LGHDT and CDR2 YNNKEL come from the germline V gene (reference sequence). With V trimmed by 0 bases and J by 3 bases, 9 bases remained unmatched. This CDR3 is 19 amino acids long. The CDR3 is CASSQDPSGRASGYNEQFF. As DNA, the CDR3 is TGTGCCAGCAGCCAAGATCCTAGCGGGAGGGCCTCGGGCTACAATGAGCAGTTCTTC.

The chain carries TRBV2 and TRBJ2-3, with D possibly being TRBD2 (6 bases). Germline V lookup: CDR1 SNHLY, CDR2 FYNNEI. V was shortened by 6 bases and J by 4 bases, with 17 bases between the two germline ends. The CDR3 has 15 amino acids. The CDR3 region has the DNA TGTGCCAGCAGATGGAGGGAGTCTGGCCCAGATACGCAGTATTTT. This codes for CASRWRESGPDTQYF.

The V gene is TRBV20-1, the J gene TRBJ1-4; perhaps TRBD1 as D (6 bases). Germline V gene lookup returns CDR1 DFQATT and CDR2 SNEGSKA (reference sequence). The V and J ends lost 3 bases and 2 bases respectively, with 16 bases between them. This CDR3 spans 16 amino acids. The CDR3 sequence: CSASSGAGSTNEKLFF. CDR3 bases: TGCAGTGCTAGTTCAGGGGCAGGTTCGACTAATGAAAAACTGTTTTTT.

CDR3 protein: CASSFLGQLRNTEAFF. The DNA for the CDR3 is TGTGCCAGCAGCTTCTTAGGACAGTTGAGAAACACTGAAGCTTTCTTT. The V and J genes are TRBV13 and TRBJ1-1, with a tentative D call TRBD1 (6 bases). In germline, CDR1 is PRHDT, CDR2 FYEKMQ (reference sequence). CDR3 length: 16 residues. V was cut by 3 bases and J by 2 bases, with 16 bases left in between.

The chain employs TRBV18 and TRBJ1-2; TRBD1 aligns across 8 bases. J was trimmed by 5 bases and V by 3 bases; bases with no gene match: 8. CDR3 length equals 15 residues. Germline V gene sequence: CDR1 KGHSH, CDR2 LQKENI. CDR3 loop: CASSPGGQDLYGYTF. In DNA, the CDR3 is TGTGCCAGCTCACCCGGGGGACAGGACCTATATGGCTACACCTTC.

V usage is TRBV19 and J usage is TRBJ2-7; a possible D gene is TRBD2 (6 bases). CDR1 is LNHDA and CDR2 is SQIVND in the germline V gene (reference sequence). CDR3 length: 13 residues. V gave up 5 bases and J gave up 2 bases, with 10 bases separating them. The DNA of the CDR3 is TGTGCCAGTAGTCCGGACTACCCCTACGAGCAGTACTTC. Amino acids: CASSPDYPYEQYF.

This clone came up a few times. V usage is TRBV5-6 and J usage is TRBJ1-1, with D possibly being TRBD1 (5 bases). Germline V gene lookup returns CDR1 SGHDT and CDR2 YYEEEE. This CDR3 has 13 residues. V dropped 4 bases and J dropped 11 bases, with 18 bases sitting between them. The CDR3 reads CASSLAQGIGAFF. CDR3 in DNA: TGTGCCAGCAGCCTCGCTCAGGGCATAGGTGCTTTCTTT.

The V gene is TRBV6-2 or TRBV6-3, the J gene TRBJ1-2; D is unclear. The V gene lost 4 bases and the J gene lost 5 bases, with 17 bases spanning the gap. From germline, CDR1 is MNHEY and CDR2 SVGEGT. This CDR3 comprises 15 residues. CDR3 residues: CASSSGLGRKYGYTF. The CDR3 nucleotides are TGTGCCAGCAGTTCCGGTCTTGGCAGGAAATATGGCTACACCTTC.

V is TRBV14 and J is TRBJ2-7; D perhaps matches TRBD2 (6 bases). Looked up from germline, CDR1 is SGHDN and CDR2 is FVKESK. Trimming took 6 bases from V and 1 from J, leaving 16 bases between them. The CDR3 is made up of 15 amino acids. CDR3 nucleotide sequence: TGTGCCAGCAGTCCCTCTCCGACTAGTTCCTACGAGCAGTACTTC. Translated: CASSPSPTSSYEQYF.

This clone was seen just once. The chain recombines TRBV29-1 with TRBJ2-1, with 7 bases lining up with TRBD1. The CDR3 consists of 16 residues. The germline gives CDR1 SQVTM, CDR2 ANQGSEA. The V segment lost 0 bases and the J segment 8 bases; nucleotides outside the gene matches: 13. The CDR3 sequence is CSVEEGGSGQNYEQFF. In DNA form, the CDR3 reads TGCAGCGTTGAAGAAGGTGGTTCGGGACAGAACTATGAGCAGTTCTTC.